Listed below are T cell receptor beta chains from one sample, sequenced in a study of blood T cell repertoires in COVID-19. Libraries were prepared by immunoSEQ multiplex PCR; TCRdb keeps only in-frame clonotypes and omits some of them. Of about 120,000 clones in the sample, around 78% are singletons; the top ten hold under 2.5%. The sequenced sample was peripheral blood. The receptors stem from a young man with acute or convalescent COVID-19. The CDR3 runs from the conserved cysteine through the conserved F or W. A D gene is named only where the DNA matches it firmly. Clone sizes are given selectively: once, few, many, or a class where the clone is expanded.

V gene	clone size	D gene	J gene	CDR3 DNA	CDR3 protein
TRBV4-3	NA	NA	TRBJ1-4	TGCGCCAGCAGCCAAGATCGGGGGGCGGGGAGTGAAAAACTGTTTTTT	CASSQDRGAGSEKLFF
TRBV6-5	NA	TRBD2	TRBJ2-2	TGTGCCACCCCTAGCGGGTACACCGGGGAGCTGTTTTTT	CATPSGYTGELFF
TRBV5-4	NA	TRBD2	TRBJ2-6	TGTGCCAGCAGCCCTGGTGGGACTATCTCTGGGGCCAACGTCCTGACTTTC	CASSPGGTISGANVLTF
TRBV30	NA	NA	TRBJ1-3	TGTGCCTGGAGTGTTAGTCCTGGAAACACCATATATTTT	CAWSVSPGNTIYF
TRBV19	NA	NA	TRBJ1-1	TGTGCCAGTAGTATAGTTGCAGGGCAGAACACTGAAGCTTTCTTT	CASSIVAGQNTEAFF
TRBV27	NA	NA	TRBJ1-1	TGTGCCAGCAGTTTAGTACAGGGCTACACTGAAGCTTTCTTT	CASSLVQGYTEAFF
TRBV7-3	few	NA	TRBJ1-2	TGTGCCAGCAGCGAAGCGGGATATGGCTACACCTTC	CASSEAGYGYTF
TRBV19	NA	NA	TRBJ2-3	TGTGCCAGTAGTACTAGGGGCGCAGATACGCAGTATTTT	CASSTRGADTQYF
TRBV3-1/TRBV3-2	NA	NA	TRBJ1-2	TGTGCCAGCAGCCAAGAAACGAGGGATGGCTACACCTTC	CASSQETRDGYTF
TRBV6-6	NA	NA	TRBJ2-3	TGTGCCAGCAGTTACTTCCGCAGGGCCACAGATACGCAGTATTTT	CASSYFRRATDTQYF
TRBV14	NA	NA	TRBJ2-2	TGTGCCAGCAGCCAGGTCAGGGGTGCCGGGGAGCTGTTTTTT	CASSQVRGAGELFF